These T cell receptor beta chains were read from a single sample in a study of identical twins. TCRdb ran MiXCR on the 5' RACE reads and lists one entry per CDR3 protein. The sample carries 450,000 to 650,000 distinct CDR3 sequences, roughly 15% recorded once. The sample was also linked to a second study, of yellow fever vaccine responses in identical twins.

Sequencing was done on a sample of CD4+ T cells sorted from blood. The receptors derive from a woman aged 18-29 years in good health. The CDR3 runs from the conserved cysteine through the conserved F or W. Each record gives: D gene, CDR3 length, J gene, V gene, clone size, CDR3 DNA, CDR3 protein. The D gene is left open where the match is weak. Only some rows state a clone size, as once, few, many or a class for expanded clones.

>NA|13|TRBJ2-3|TRBV6-1|NA
TGTGCCAGCGGCCTGCGGAGCACAGATACGCAGTATTTT
CASGLRSTDTQYF
>NA|15|TRBJ1-6|TRBV11-2|NA
TGTGCCAGCAGCTTAGTGTCTTCAGGGGATTCACCCCTCCACTTT
CASSLVSSGDSPLHF
>NA|12|TRBJ2-1|TRBV12-3/TRBV12-4|few
TGTGCCAGTGAGGGCTCGGTTGGGCAGCCGTTCTTC
CASEGSVGQPFF
>TRBD1|18|TRBJ2-7|TRBV28|NA
TGTGCCAGCAGTTTTAAGAGATATCCGGGACAGGGCCCGTACGAGCAGTACTTC
CASSFKRYPGQGPYEQYF
>NA|16|TRBJ2-2|TRBV27|few
TGTGCCAGCAGTTTAAGGGCGGGGGCGGGCACCGGGGAGCTGTTTTTT
CASSLRAGAGTGELFF
>NA|12|TRBJ2-5|TRBV12-3/TRBV12-4|NA
TGTGCCAGCGGAAACCAAATAGAGACCCAGTACTTC
CASGNQIETQYF
>NA|14|TRBJ2-3|TRBV6-1|NA
TGTGCCAGCAGAAATCGGGGCGGCACAGATACGCAGTATTTT
CASRNRGGTDTQYF
>NA|15|TRBJ2-3|TRBV27|NA
TGTGCCAGCAGGGTCCTCTTGCAGGGGACAGATACGCAGTATTTT
CASRVLLQGTDTQYF
>NA|15|TRBJ2-2|TRBV7-9|NA
TGTGCCAGCAGCTCCGAGCGGACGAACACCGGGGAGCTGTTTTTT
CASSSERTNTGELFF
>TRBD1|16|TRBJ1-4|TRBV18|few
TGTGCCAGCACACGGACAGGGGGCTCAACTAATGAAAAACTGTTTTTT
CASTRTGGSTNEKLFF
>TRBD2|15|TRBJ2-1|TRBV10-3|NA
TGTGCCATCAGTACCGCTAGCGGGAAAGTCAATGAGCAGTTCTTC
CAISTASGKVNEQFF
>NA|13|TRBJ2-7|TRBV4-1|few
TGCGCCAGCAGCCAGGGGGGTTCCTACGAGCAGTACTTC
CASSQGGSYEQYF
>TRBD1|17|TRBJ2-1|TRBV5-6|few
TGTGCCAGCAGCTTTACCTCCGGGACAGGGGGCTGGAATGAGCAGTTCTTC
CASSFTSGTGGWNEQFF
>NA|15|TRBJ2-7|TRBV2|NA
TGTGCCAGCACCCCGAGGGCAGCCCTATCCTACGAGCAGTACTTC
CASTPRAALSYEQYF
>NA|13|TRBJ1-5|TRBV10-3|few
TGTGCCATCAGGGAGACGGATTCCAGGCCCCAGCATTTT
CAIRETDSRPQHF
>NA|15|TRBJ1-1|TRBV5-1|few
TGCGCCAGCAGCTTGACAGGGCCGGGGAACACTGAAGCTTTCTTT
CASSLTGPGNTEAFF
>NA|15|TRBJ2-1|TRBV20-1|few
TGCAGTGCCCAAAGTGGATCCGGGGGCCTTGATGAGCAGTTCTTC
CSAQSGSGGLDEQFF
>NA|14|TRBJ2-1|TRBV6-5|few
TGTGCCAGCAGCTCCTCCGACGCGTACAATGAGCAGTTCTTC
CASSSSDAYNEQFF
>NA|13|TRBJ1-1|TRBV25-1|NA
TGTGCCAGCAGTGAATACTTTGGGGAGTTGGCTTTCTTT
CASSEYFGELAFF
>NA|15|TRBJ2-1|TRBV7-2|many
TGTGCCAGCAGCTTAGGTGTCGGATCCTACAATGAGCAGTTCTTC
CASSLGVGSYNEQFF
>NA|18|TRBJ2-7|TRBV4-1|few
TGCGCCAGCAGCCAAGAAATGGCGCAGGCGATAAGCTCCTACGAGCAGTACTTC
CASSQEMAQAISSYEQYF
>NA|13|TRBJ1-1|TRBV7-9|NA
TGTGCCAGCAGCTTAGTAGATAAACGGTTTGGTTTCTTT
CASSLVDKRFGFF
>TRBD1|15|TRBJ1-6|TRBV12-3/TRBV12-4|NA
TGTGCCAGCAAAGCGGGACAGGGGGCCAATTCACCCCTCCACTTT
CASKAGQGANSPLHF
>TRBD2|14|TRBJ2-1|TRBV10-3|few
TGTGCCATCAGTCCCGGGACTAGCGCTTTTGAGCAGTTCTTC
CAISPGTSAFEQFF
>NA|14|TRBJ2-7|TRBV20-1|few
TGCAGTGCTAGGTCTTCGGGGGAGTCCAACGAGCAGTACTTC
CSARSSGESNEQYF
>TRBD2|15|TRBJ2-1|TRBV20-1|few
TGCAGTGCCAGGACTAGCGGGGGTTCCTACAATGAGCAGTTCTTC
CSARTSGGSYNEQFF
>TRBD1|13|TRBJ2-1|TRBV5-1|many
TGCGCCAGCAGTCCGGGACAGGGCGGTGAGCAGTTCTTC
CASSPGQGGEQFF
>NA|13|TRBJ2-3|TRBV29-1|few
TGCAGCGTTGAACCCAGACTTACCGATACGCAGTATTTT
CSVEPRLTDTQYF
>TRBD2|16|TRBJ2-3|TRBV5-1|NA
TGCGCCAGCAGCTCTCGGACTAGCGGGGACCTTCGTACGCAGTATTTT
CASSSRTSGDLRTQYF
>NA|14|TRBJ1-1|TRBV20-1|NA
TGCAGTGCTAGAGATCCCCTGGGGCCTCCTGAAGCTTTCTTT
CSARDPLGPPEAFF
>TRBD2|15|TRBJ2-1|TRBV20-1|few
TGCAGTGCTAGGCTAGCGGGAGGGTTATACAATGAGCAGTTCTTC
CSARLAGGLYNEQFF
>NA|15|TRBJ2-3|TRBV5-1|few
TGCGCCAGCAGCTTGGAGGCACTTAGCACAGATACGCAGTATTTT
CASSLEALSTDTQYF
>TRBD1|17|TRBJ2-1|TRBV5-1|NA
TGCGCCAGCAGCCCTAGGACAGGGGTTGGGTCCTACAATGAGCAGTTCTTC
CASSPRTGVGSYNEQFF
>TRBD2|14|TRBJ2-7|TRBV20-1|many
TGCAGTGCTAGTCCTGATAGCGGGAGGGACGAGCAGTACTTC
CSASPDSGRDEQYF
>NA|13|TRBJ2-3|TRBV1|NA
TGCACCAGCACCCGACAAAGCACAGATACGCAGTATTTT
CTSTRQSTDTQYF
>NA|12|TRBJ1-3|TRBV20-1|NA
TGCAGTGCCAAGCCCGCAGGAAACACCATATATTTT
CSAKPAGNTIYF
>NA|15|TRBJ1-5|TRBV11-2|few
TGTGCCAGCAGTCTAGGGCTCGGGAACAATCAGCCCCAGCATTTT
CASSLGLGNNQPQHF
>NA|16|TRBJ2-2|TRBV5-1|many
TGCGCCAGCAGCCCCATTCCACAGGGAAACACCGGGGAGCTGTTTTTT
CASSPIPQGNTGELFF
>NA|15|TRBJ2-2|TRBV9|NA
TGTGCCAGCAGCGTGACGAGGGCGCAAACCGGGGAGCTGTTTTTT
CASSVTRAQTGELFF
>NA|12|TRBJ2-5|TRBV27|NA
TGTGCCAGCAGTTTCAATAGAGAGACCCAGTACTTC
CASSFNRETQYF
>TRBD1|18|TRBJ2-2|TRBV5-1|few
TGCGCCAGCAGCTTGCCGGCGGCGACAGGGTCGGGCACCGGGGAGCTGTTTTTT
CASSLPAATGSGTGELFF
>TRBD1|16|TRBJ1-6|TRBV7-2|NA
TGTGCCAGCAGCTTTTGGACAGGGTTCAGTAATTCACCCCTCCACTTT
CASSFWTGFSNSPLHF
>NA|16|TRBJ2-7|TRBV11-2|NA
TGTGCCAGCAGCTTAGGTCACTCAGGGGCCCAATACGAGCAGTACTTC
CASSLGHSGAQYEQYF
>TRBD2|17|TRBJ2-5|TRBV6-1|few
TGTGCCAGCAGTGACCCTCTAGCGGGACTCCTCCAAGAGACCCAGTACTTC
CASSDPLAGLLQETQYF
>NA|12|TRBJ1-2|TRBV12-3/TRBV12-4|NA
TGTGCCAGCAGTTTTGTTAACTATGGCTACACCTTC
CASSFVNYGYTF
>TRBD1|14|TRBJ2-2|TRBV7-3|few
TGTGCCAGCAGCCAAGGGACAGGGAACGGGGAGCTGTTTTTT
CASSQGTGNGELFF
>TRBD2|15|TRBJ2-1|TRBV10-1|few
TGCGCCAGCAGTGATGGGACTAGCGGGAGGGATGAGCAGTTCTTC
CASSDGTSGRDEQFF
>NA|18|TRBJ1-2|TRBV6-1|few
TGTGCCAGCCGGGACAACCCGGGTCTTCGGACAGCTAACTATGGCTACACCTTC
CASRDNPGLRTANYGYTF
>TRBD1|15|TRBJ2-7|TRBV12-3/TRBV12-4|NA
TGTGCCAGCAGTTTGGAACAGGGGGCCACCTACGAGCAGTACTTC
CASSLEQGATYEQYF
>NA|13|TRBJ1-6|TRBV6-6|few
TGTGCCAGCACTCGACAGTATAATTCACCCCTCCACTTT
CASTRQYNSPLHF
>TRBD1|16|TRBJ1-5|TRBV2|many
TGTGCCAGCAGGCAACAGGGGGCGTCTAGAAATCAGCCCCAGCATTTT
CASRQQGASRNQPQHF
>TRBD1|15|TRBJ1-1|TRBV18|NA
TGTGCCAGCTCGGGACAGCCGTTGACGAACACTGAAGCTTTCTTT
CASSGQPLTNTEAFF
>NA|15|TRBJ2-1|TRBV2|NA
TGTGCCAGCAGTGAAAATGGGATCCGCGGCAATGAGCAGTTCTTC
CASSENGIRGNEQFF
>NA|15|TRBJ2-7|TRBV10-3|NA
TGTGCCATCAGTGATTTTCCGGACCTCGCCTACGAGCAGTACTTC
CAISDFPDLAYEQYF
>TRBD1|14|TRBJ2-3|TRBV24-1|few
TGTGCCACCAGTGATTGGACAGGGGCGGATACGCAGTATTTT
CATSDWTGADTQYF
>NA|13|TRBJ2-7|TRBV7-9|NA
TGTGCCAGCAGCTTCCAGGGTTCCCTCGAGCAGTACTTC
CASSFQGSLEQYF
>NA|17|TRBJ2-2|TRBV12-3/TRBV12-4|NA
TGTGCCAGCAGACCTACCGCGGGACGCGGGGATACCGGGGAGCTGTTTTTT
CASRPTAGRGDTGELFF
>NA|14|TRBJ1-1|TRBV6-5|few
TGTGCCAGCAGGTATGGACAGCTGAACACTGAAGCTTTCTTT
CASRYGQLNTEAFF